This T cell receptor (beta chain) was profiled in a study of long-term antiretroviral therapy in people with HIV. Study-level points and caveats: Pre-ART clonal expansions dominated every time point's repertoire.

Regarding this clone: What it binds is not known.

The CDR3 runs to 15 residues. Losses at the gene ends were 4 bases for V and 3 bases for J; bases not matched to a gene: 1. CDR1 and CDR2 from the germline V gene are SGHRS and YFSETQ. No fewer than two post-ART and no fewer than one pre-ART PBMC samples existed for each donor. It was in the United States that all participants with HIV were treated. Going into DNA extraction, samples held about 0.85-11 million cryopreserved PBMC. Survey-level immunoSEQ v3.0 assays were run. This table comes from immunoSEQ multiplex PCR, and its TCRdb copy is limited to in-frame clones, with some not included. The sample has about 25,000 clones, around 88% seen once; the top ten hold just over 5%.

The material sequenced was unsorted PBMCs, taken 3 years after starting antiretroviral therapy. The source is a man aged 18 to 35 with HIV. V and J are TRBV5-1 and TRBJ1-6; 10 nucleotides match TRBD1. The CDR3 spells CASSRTGGYNSPLHF. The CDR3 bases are TGCGCCAGCAGCCGGACAGGGGGCTATAATTCACCCCTCCACTTT.